Shown below are 21 T cell receptor beta chains from a single sample sequenced in a study of shared clonotypes between healthy human individuals. Assay: immunoSEQ multiplex PCR; the TCRdb copy retains only in-frame clones and omits some. The sample has millions of clones, 85% to 95% seen once. Sequenced: naive CD4+ T cells sorted from blood. Stated subset: CD45RA+ positively selected. These receptor sequences come from a man aged 18 to 30 in good health.

Concerning this clone itself: Other DNA sequences in this specimen translate into the identical CDR3. The chain uses TRBV15 and TRBJ2-7; D might be TRBD2 (5 bases). The CDR3 extends over 13 amino acids. CDR1 and CDR2 (germline): LNHNV, YYDKDF (reference sequence). V was pared by 0 bases and J by 4 bases, with 7 bases between. The CDR3 spells CATSRDRGYEQYF. The CDR3 nucleotides are TGTGCCACCAGCAGAGATCGCGGGTACGAGCAGTACTTC.

This sequence joins TRBV6-6 and TRBJ2-5; D is uncertain. Germline assignment: CDR1 MNHNY and CDR2 SVGAGI (reference sequence). The germline V and J ends were trimmed by 6 bases and 6 bases, with 8 bases remaining between them. The CDR3 totals 11 residues. The CDR3 nucleotides read TGTGCCAGCAGCTATGATCAGACCCAGTACTTC. This codes for CASSYDQTQYF.

This clone was detected only once. V usage is TRBV27 and J usage is TRBJ2-5; D remains unclear. The ends were cut back, 5 bases at V and 2 bases at J, with 3 bases in the middle. The CDR3 covers 11 residues. Per germline, CDR1 MNHEY and CDR2 SMNVEV (reference sequence). CDR3 DNA sequence: TGTGCCAGCAGTCTACAAGAGACCCAGTACTTC. It codes for CASSLQETQYF.

The chain recombines TRBV19 with TRBJ2-7; TRBD1 aligns across 9 bases. V shed 6 bases, J shed 0 bases, and the junction held 6 bases outside the gene matches. This CDR3 is 15 amino acids long. Germline lookup yields CDR1 LNHDA and CDR2 SQIVND (reference sequence). This CDR3 is CASRGTGKISYEQYF. The CDR3 nucleotides read TGTGCCAGTAGAGGGACAGGGAAAATCTCCTACGAGCAGTACTTC. Full variable domain (outside the CDR3, taken from reference TRBV19 and TRBJ2-7): DGGITQSPKYLFRKEGQNVTLSCEQNLNHDAMYWYRQDPGQGLRLIYYSQIVNDFQKGDIAEGYSVSREKKESFPLTVTSAQKNPTAFYLCASRGTGKISYEQYFGPGTRLTVT.

The V call is TRBV30, the J call TRBJ2-2; tentative D call: TRBD2 (6 bases). The CDR3 length is 15 residues. The ends were cut back, 3 bases at V and 2 bases at J, with 13 bases in the middle. The germline CDR1 and CDR2 sequences are GTSNPN and SVGIG (reference sequence). As DNA, the CDR3 is TGTGCCTGGAGCGCAGGGAGGACCAACACCGGGGAGCTGTTTTTT. It encodes CAWSAGRTNTGELFF.

The rearrangement uses TRBV6-5 and TRBJ1-6; the D gene is possibly TRBD1 (6 bases). This CDR3 region has 16 residues. V lost 2 bases to trimming and J lost 7 bases, with 15 bases between them. From germline, CDR1 is MNHEY and CDR2 SVGAGI. CDR3 DNA: TGTGCCAGCAGTTACGGGGCAGGGGCAAGGAATTCACCCCTCCACTTT. Translated, it gives CASSYGAGARNSPLHF.

The rearrangement uses TRBV2 and TRBJ2-3; 8 bases are a match to TRBD2. Germline V CDR1 and CDR2: SNHLY, FYNNEI. The length of the CDR3 is 15 residues. Unmatched junction bases numbered 5, after V lost 2 bases and J lost 4 bases. The DNA of the CDR3 is TGTGCCAGCAGTGAAAGGCTAGCGGGCGCAGATACGCAGTATTTT. Amino acid sequence: CASSERLAGADTQYF.

The chain is built from TRBV2 and TRBJ1-2, with a weak D call TRBD1 (6 bases). Germline lookup yields CDR1 SNHLY and CDR2 FYNNEI. Trimming took 4 bases from V and 5 from J, leaving 11 bases between them. The CDR3 runs 13 residues. CDR3 region: CASSGTVVYGYTF. In DNA form, the CDR3 reads TGTGCCAGCAGTGGGACAGTCGTATATGGCTACACCTTC.

V usage is TRBV5-4 and J usage is TRBJ1-2; a weak D match, TRBD1 (5 bases). Trimming shortened V by 4 bases and J by 8 bases, and 15 bases separated the two germline ends. The CDR3 loop spans 13 amino acids. CDR1 is SGHNT and CDR2 is YYREEE in the germline V gene (reference sequence). Written as DNA, the CDR3 is TGTGCCAGCAGCGATATCTCGACAGACGGCTACACCTTC. This encodes CASSDISTDGYTF.

The chain carries TRBV2 and TRBJ1-2; D is unclear. Germline CDR1 and CDR2: SNHLY and FYNNEI. V was cut by 5 bases and J by 0 bases, with 19 bases left in between. This CDR3 region has 17 residues. This CDR3 is CASSSRFSTGPNYGYTF. In DNA form, the CDR3 reads TGTGCCAGCAGTTCCCGGTTCTCAACGGGCCCTAACTATGGCTACACCTTC. The whole variable domain, remainder taken from reference TRBV2 and TRBJ1-2, is EPEVTQTPSHQVTQMGQEVILRCVPISNHLYFYWYRQILGQKVEFLVSFYNNEISEKSEIFDDQFSVERPDGSNFTLKIRSTKLEDSAMYFCASSSRFSTGPNYGYTFGSGTRLTVV.

This chain uses TRBV7-2 with TRBJ1-4; TRBD1 might be the D (5 bases). The CDR3 sequence is 15 residues long. V was shortened by 6 bases and J by 1 base, with 12 bases between the two germline ends. Germline V CDR1 and CDR2: SGHTA, FQGNSA. CDR3 coding DNA: TGTGCCAGCAGGAGCTTGGGGGGAACTAATGAAAAACTGTTTTTT. Its translation: CASRSLGGTNEKLFF.

The CDR3, as DNA: TGTGCCAGTCAATCCGTGGGACAGGGGGCTGAAGCTTTCTTT. It is translated as CASQSVGQGAEAFF. This sequence joins TRBV6-5 and TRBJ1-1; 11 nucleotides line up with TRBD1. Germline V gene sequence: CDR1 MNHEY, CDR2 SVGAGI. The CDR3 is made up of 14 amino acids. The ends lost 9 bases at V and 6 bases at J; junction bases unmatched: 9.

The V gene is TRBV19, the J gene TRBJ2-2; 15 bases fit TRBD2. The CDR3 runs 15 residues. Germline CDR1 LNHDA, CDR2 SQIVND (reference sequence). Trimming at V came to 9 bases and at J to 5 bases, leaving 4 bases not matched to a gene. CDR3 bases: TGTGCCAGCGGACTAGCGGGAGGGTTGACCGGGGAGCTGTTTTTT. It translates to CASGLAGGLTGELFF.

CDR3 bases: TGTGCCATCAGTCCGGGACTAGAGCCTTACAATGAGCAGTTCTTC. Encoded protein: CAISPGLEPYNEQFF. The genes are TRBV10-3 and TRBJ2-1; 8 bases fit TRBD2. The V gene end was trimmed by 5 bases and the J gene end by 4 bases; junction bases not matched to a gene: 7. Germline V gene lookup returns CDR1 ENHRY and CDR2 SYGVKD. This CDR3 contains 15 residues.

V usage is TRBV6-1 and J usage is TRBJ2-3, with 8 bases matching TRBD1. Trimming cost V 6 bases and J 4 bases; bases outside gene matches: 6. The CDR3 length is 14 residues. In germline, CDR1 is MNHNS, CDR2 SASEGT. CDR3 coding DNA: TGTGCCAGCAGGGTCACAGGGGGTGCAGATACGCAGTATTTT. It translates to CASRVTGGADTQYF.

In nucleotides, the CDR3 is TGTGCCAGCAGCTTCGGACTAGCGGGAGGGGAGACCCAGTACTTC. This sequence encodes CASSFGLAGGETQYF. V usage is TRBV7-3 and J usage is TRBJ2-5, with TRBD2 matching 15 bases. The germline V gene has CDR1 SGHTA and CDR2 FQGTGA. The CDR3 consists of 15 residues. Unmatched junction bases numbered 1, after V lost 3 bases and J lost 5 bases.

V and J are TRBV25-1 and TRBJ1-5, with a possible D match to TRBD1 (5 bases). This CDR3 is built from 14 residues. Looked up from germline, CDR1 is MGHDK and CDR2 is SYGVNS. V was cut by 4 bases and J by 1 base, with 8 bases left in between. CDR3 loop: CASSVSGSNQPQHF. CDR3 DNA: TGTGCCAGCAGTGTTTCAGGGAGCAATCAGCCCCAGCATTTT.

The V gene is TRBV6-6, the J gene TRBJ2-7, with 9 bases that match TRBD1. V trimming: 2 bases; J trimming: 4 bases; junction bases outside the gene matches: 6. This CDR3 has 15 residues. In germline, CDR1 is MNHNY, CDR2 SVGAGI (reference sequence). CDR3 sequence: CASSYPGQGIYEQYF. CDR3 nucleotide sequence: TGTGCCAGCAGTTACCCCGGACAGGGGATTTACGAGCAGTACTTC.

The chain recombines TRBV18 with TRBJ1-1, with a tentative D call TRBD1 (5 bases). The CDR3 contains 15 residues. Germline V gives CDR1 KGHSH, CDR2 LQKENI. Trimming stripped 2 bases from V and 4 bases from J, with 14 bases between. This chain's CDR3 is CASSPEGAQTTEAFF. CDR3 in DNA: TGTGCCAGCTCACCAGAAGGGGCGCAGACCACTGAAGCTTTCTTT.

This chain connects TRBV2 to TRBJ2-7, with 10 bases aligning to TRBD2. Trimming removed 1 base from V and 6 bases from J; junction bases left unmatched: 6. CDR1 and CDR2 from the germline V gene are SNHLY and FYNNEI. The CDR3 extends over 15 amino acids. The CDR3, as DNA: TGTGCCAGCAGTGAAGAAGCGGGAGGGCTTGTCGAGCAGTACTTC. It translates to CASSEEAGGLVEQYF.

This chain connects TRBV14 to TRBJ1-1; perhaps TRBD1 as D (5 bases). The V end was cut by 4 bases, the J end by 5 bases, with 17 bases between. Per the germline V gene, CDR1 is SGHDN and CDR2 is FVKESK. This CDR3 spans 15 amino acids. The CDR3 here is CASSRGTGLGTEAFF. Here the CDR3 DNA reads TGTGCCAGCAGCCGAGGGACGGGCCTGGGTACTGAAGCTTTCTTT. The full variable domain, completed using reference TRBV14 and TRBJ1-1, is EAGVTQFPSHSVIEKGQTVTLRCDPISGHDNLYWYRRVMGKEIKFLLHFVKESKQDESGMPNNRFLAERTGGTYSTLKVQPAELEDSGVYFCASSRGTGLGTEAFFGQGTRLTVV.